This entry features one T cell receptor (beta chain) sequence. This CDR3 comprises 14 residues. V lost 0 bases, J lost 9 bases, and 13 bases lay in between. Germline values: CDR1 SGHRS, CDR2 YFSETQ. Produced via immunoSEQ multiplex PCR; TCRdb's table is partial and in-frame only. The table has nearly 110,000 clones, less than 95% seen once. This record belongs to a study of T cell changes during pregnancy in multiple sclerosis. The TCR was taken from a female donor with multiple sclerosis, enrolled in a pregnancy study. The V gene is TRBV5-1, the J gene TRBJ2-1, with D possibly matching TRBD2 (5 bases). The source material was peripheral blood, sampled after pregnancy. The CDR3, as DNA: TGCGCCAGCAGCTTGGTTGCTAGCAACACTGAGCAGTTCTTC. Residues: CASSLVASNTEQFF.